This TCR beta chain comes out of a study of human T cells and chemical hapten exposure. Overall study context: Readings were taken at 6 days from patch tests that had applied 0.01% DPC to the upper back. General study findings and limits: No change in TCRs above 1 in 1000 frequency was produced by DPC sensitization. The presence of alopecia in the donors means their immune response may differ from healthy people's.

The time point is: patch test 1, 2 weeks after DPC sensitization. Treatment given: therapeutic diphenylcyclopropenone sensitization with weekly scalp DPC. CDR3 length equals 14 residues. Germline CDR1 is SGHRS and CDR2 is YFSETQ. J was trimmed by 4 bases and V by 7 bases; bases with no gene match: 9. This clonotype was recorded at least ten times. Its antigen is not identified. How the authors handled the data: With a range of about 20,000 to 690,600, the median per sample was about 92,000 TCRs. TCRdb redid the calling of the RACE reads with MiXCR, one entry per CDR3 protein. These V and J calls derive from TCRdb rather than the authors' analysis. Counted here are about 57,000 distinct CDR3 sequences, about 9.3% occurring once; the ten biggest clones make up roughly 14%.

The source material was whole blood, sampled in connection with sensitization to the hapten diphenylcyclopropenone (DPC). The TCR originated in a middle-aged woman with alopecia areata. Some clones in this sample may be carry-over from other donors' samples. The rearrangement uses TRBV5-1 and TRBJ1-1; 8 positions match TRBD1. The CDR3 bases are TGCGCCAGCTCCATCGGACAGGGTCGCACTGAAGCTTTCTTT. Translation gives CASSIGQGRTEAFF.